The T cell receptor beta chain described here comes from a study of T cells after yellow fever vaccination. Study context: SMART-Seq v4 Ultra Low Input handled preparation of low-cell-number fractions.

TCRdb passed the 5' RACE reads through MiXCR, listing each CDR3 protein once. The data contain roughly 170,000 distinct CDR3 sequences, approximately 9.7% of them seen just once; the ten biggest clones take up about a third. The CDR3 totals 13 residues. Per the germline V gene, CDR1 is SGHRS and CDR2 is YFSETQ. The trim removed 2 bases at V and 6 bases at J, leaving 4 bases unmatched. Concerning this clonotype: Its antigen is still unknown.

Findings and limits, study-wide: Post-booster reappearance was seen for most primary-vaccination clones (roughly 96% CD4, 75% to 90% CD8). High-abundance clonotypes from the bulk population could contaminate FACS-sorted repertoires. It was a small share of clonotypes that appeared in both CD4 and CD8 compartments.

The receptor's source is a young man who received the YFV17D yellow fever vaccine. Sequences were derived from CD8+ T cells sorted from PBMCs, sampled 45 days after the yellow fever booster vaccination. V gene TRBV5-1 combines with J gene TRBJ1-1, with 7 bases lining up with TRBD1. CDR3 region: CASSFAGGAEAFF. The CDR3 DNA reads as TGCGCCAGCAGCTTCGCAGGGGGTGCTGAAGCTTTCTTT.